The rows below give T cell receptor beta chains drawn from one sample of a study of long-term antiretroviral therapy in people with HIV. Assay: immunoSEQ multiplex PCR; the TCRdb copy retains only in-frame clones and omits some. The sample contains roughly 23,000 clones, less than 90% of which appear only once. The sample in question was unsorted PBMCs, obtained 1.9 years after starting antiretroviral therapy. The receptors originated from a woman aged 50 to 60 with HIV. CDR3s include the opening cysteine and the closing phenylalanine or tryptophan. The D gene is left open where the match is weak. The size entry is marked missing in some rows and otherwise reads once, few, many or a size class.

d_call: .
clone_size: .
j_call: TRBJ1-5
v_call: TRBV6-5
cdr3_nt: TGTGCCAGCAGTTCCACGGGCCGGCGCAATCAGCCCCAGCATTTT
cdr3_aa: CASSSTGRRNQPQHF

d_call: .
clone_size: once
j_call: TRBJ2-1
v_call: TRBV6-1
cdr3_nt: TGTGCCAGCCGGCCTTCTCCGGGCCCTCTAAATGAGCAGTTCTTC
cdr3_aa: CASRPSPGPLNEQFF

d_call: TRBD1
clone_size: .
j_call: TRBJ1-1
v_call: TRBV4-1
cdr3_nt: TGCGCCAGCAGCCTTGGACAGGGCGGCACTGAAGCTTTCTTT
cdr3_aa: CASSLGQGGTEAFF

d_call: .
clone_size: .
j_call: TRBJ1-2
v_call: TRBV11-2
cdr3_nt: TGTGCCAGCAGCCCTCCACCTTCGGATGGGCTTTATGGCTACACCTTC
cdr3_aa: CASSPPPSDGLYGYTF

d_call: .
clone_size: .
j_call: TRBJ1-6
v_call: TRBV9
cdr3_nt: TGTGCCAGCAGCACTCCGACAGCCAATAATTCACCCCTCCACTTT
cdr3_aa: CASSTPTANNSPLHF

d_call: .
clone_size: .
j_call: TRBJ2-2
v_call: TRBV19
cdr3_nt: TGTGCCAGTAGTCTGTCAGGGAACACCGGGGAGCTGTTTTTT
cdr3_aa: CASSLSGNTGELFF

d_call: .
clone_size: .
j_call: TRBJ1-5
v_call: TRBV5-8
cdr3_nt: TGTGCCAGCAGGTTGGGGCTTGAGGGCGAGGATCAGCCCCAGCATTTT
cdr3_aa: CASRLGLEGEDQPQHF

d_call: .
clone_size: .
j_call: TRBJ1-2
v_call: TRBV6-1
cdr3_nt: TGTGCCAGCAGTGAAGTAGGGCAGCTGGGGGGCTACACCTTC
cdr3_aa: CASSEVGQLGGYTF

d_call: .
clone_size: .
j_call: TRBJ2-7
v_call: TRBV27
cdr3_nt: TGTGCCAGCAGTTTGGGGGCCCAATTTTACTACGAGCAGTACTTC
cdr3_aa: CASSLGAQFYYEQYF

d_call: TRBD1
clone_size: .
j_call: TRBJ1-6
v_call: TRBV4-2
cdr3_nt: TGTGCCAGCAGCCTCTCCGGGACAGGGGGAGGACCCCTCCACTTT
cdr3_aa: CASSLSGTGGGPLHF

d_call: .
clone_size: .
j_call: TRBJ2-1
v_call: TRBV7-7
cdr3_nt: TGTGCCAGCAGCTTAGGCGGGGCACGGGGCAATGAGCAGTTCTTC
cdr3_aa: CASSLGGARGNEQFF

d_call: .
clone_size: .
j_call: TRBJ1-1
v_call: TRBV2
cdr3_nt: TGTGCCAGCACTCTTTGGGGGAACACTGAAGCTTTCTTT
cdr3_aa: CASTLWGNTEAFF

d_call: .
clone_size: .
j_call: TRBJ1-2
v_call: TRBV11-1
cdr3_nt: TGTGCCAGCGCTTCAGGGGTATCGGGCTATGGCTACACCTTC
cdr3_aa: CASASGVSGYGYTF

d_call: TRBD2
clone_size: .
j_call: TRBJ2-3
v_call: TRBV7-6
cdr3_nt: TGTGCCAGCAGCTTAAAGGGGACTACCTCGGGAGGTACGCAGTATTTT
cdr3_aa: CASSLKGTTSGGTQYF

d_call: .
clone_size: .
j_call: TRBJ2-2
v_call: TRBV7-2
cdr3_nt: TGTGCCAGCAGCCACCTCACCGCGAACACCGGGGAGCTGTTTTTT
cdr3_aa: CASSHLTANTGELFF

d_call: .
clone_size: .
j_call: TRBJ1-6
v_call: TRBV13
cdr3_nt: TGTGCCAGCAGCTTAGCCGGGAGTAATTCACCCCTCCACTTT
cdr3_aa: CASSLAGSNSPLHF

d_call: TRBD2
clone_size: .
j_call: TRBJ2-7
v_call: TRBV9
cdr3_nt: TGTGCCAGCAGCGTAGCTAGCGGGGGGGCCGGGTACGAGCAGTACTTC
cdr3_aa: CASSVASGGAGYEQYF

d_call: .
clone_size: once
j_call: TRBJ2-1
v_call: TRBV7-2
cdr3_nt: TGTGCCAGCAGCTTAGTAACACTTGTCAACAATGAGCAGTTCTTC
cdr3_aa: CASSLVTLVNNEQFF

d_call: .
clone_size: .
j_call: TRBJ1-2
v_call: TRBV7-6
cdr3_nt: TGTGCCAGCAGCCCACAGCGGGGTTATGGCTACACCTTC
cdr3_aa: CASSPQRGYGYTF

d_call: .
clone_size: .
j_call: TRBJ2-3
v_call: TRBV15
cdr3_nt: TGTGCCACCAGCAGACCCCTACCGGCAGATACGCAGTATTTT
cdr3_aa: CATSRPLPADTQYF

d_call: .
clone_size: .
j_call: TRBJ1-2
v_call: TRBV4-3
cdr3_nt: TGCGCCAGCAGCCAATCCCCAGGGACGGGCTATGGCTACACCTTC
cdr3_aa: CASSQSPGTGYGYTF

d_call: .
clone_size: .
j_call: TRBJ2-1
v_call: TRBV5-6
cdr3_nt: TGTGCCAGCAGCTTGAGACAGTACAATGAGCAGTTCTTC
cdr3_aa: CASSLRQYNEQFF

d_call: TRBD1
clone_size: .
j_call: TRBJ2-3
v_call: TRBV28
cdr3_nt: TGTGCCAGCAGTTTAGGGACAGGGTACACAGATACGCAGTATTTT
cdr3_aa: CASSLGTGYTDTQYF

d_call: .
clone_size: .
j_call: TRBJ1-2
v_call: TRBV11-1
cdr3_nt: TGTGCCAGCAGCCATCAGGGCGGTCTCCTAGGCTATGGCTACACCTTC
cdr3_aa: CASSHQGGLLGYGYTF

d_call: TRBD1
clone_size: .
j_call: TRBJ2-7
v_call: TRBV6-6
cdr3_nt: TGTGCCAGCAGCCCCCGGGACAGGGGATCTTACGAGCAGTACTTC
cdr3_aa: CASSPRDRGSYEQYF

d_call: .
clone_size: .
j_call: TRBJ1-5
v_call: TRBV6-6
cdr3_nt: TGTGCCAGCAGCCCTCAGGGTCAGGGAGGCAATCAGCCCCAGCATTTT
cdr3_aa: CASSPQGQGGNQPQHF

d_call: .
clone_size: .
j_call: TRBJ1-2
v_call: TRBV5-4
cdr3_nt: TGTGCCAGCAGCGAGGGGATCCGGTATGGCTACACCTTC
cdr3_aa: CASSEGIRYGYTF

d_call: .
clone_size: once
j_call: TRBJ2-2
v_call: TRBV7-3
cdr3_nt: TGTGCCAGCAGCCCCCGGGGATCCAAGGGCGGGGAGCTGTTTTTT
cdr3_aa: CASSPRGSKGGELFF

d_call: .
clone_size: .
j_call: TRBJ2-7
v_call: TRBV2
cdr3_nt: TGTGCCAGCGAGAGGGCTTACGAGCAGTACTTC
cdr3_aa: CASERAYEQYF

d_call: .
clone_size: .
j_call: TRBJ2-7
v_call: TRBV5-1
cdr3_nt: TGCGCCAGCAGCTCAGGCGAGATAACCTACGAGCAGTACTTC
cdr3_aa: CASSSGEITYEQYF

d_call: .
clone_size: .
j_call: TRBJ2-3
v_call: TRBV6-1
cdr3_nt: TGTGCCAGCACCCCTCAGCTAGATACGCAGTATTTT
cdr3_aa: CASTPQLDTQYF

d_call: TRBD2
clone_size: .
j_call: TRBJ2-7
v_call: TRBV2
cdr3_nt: TGTGCCAGCAGGGGGCTAGCGGGAACGGCAAACTACGAGCAGTACTTC
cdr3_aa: CASRGLAGTANYEQYF

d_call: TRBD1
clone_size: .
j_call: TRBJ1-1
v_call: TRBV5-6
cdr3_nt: TGTGCCAGCAGCTTGGGACAGGGGGGAACTGAAGCTTTCTTT
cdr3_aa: CASSLGQGGTEAFF

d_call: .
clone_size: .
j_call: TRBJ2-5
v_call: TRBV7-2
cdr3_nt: TGTGCCAGCAGCCCGTACCAAGAGACCCAGTACTTC
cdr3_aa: CASSPYQETQYF

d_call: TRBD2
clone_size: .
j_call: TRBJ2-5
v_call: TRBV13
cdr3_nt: TGTGCCAGCAGCTTTGGACTAGCGGGGGGGATTAGCCAAGAGACCCAGTACTTC
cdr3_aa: CASSFGLAGGISQETQYF

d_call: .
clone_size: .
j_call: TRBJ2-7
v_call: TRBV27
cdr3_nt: TGTGCCAGCAGTTTAAGTAGGCTGAACGAGCAGTACTTC
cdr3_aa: CASSLSRLNEQYF

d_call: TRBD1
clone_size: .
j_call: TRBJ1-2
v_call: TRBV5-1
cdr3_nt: TGCGCCAGCAGCCAGCCGGGACAGGGGGCAGGTGGCTACACCTTC
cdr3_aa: CASSQPGQGAGGYTF

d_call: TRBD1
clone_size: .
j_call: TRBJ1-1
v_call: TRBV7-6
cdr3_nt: TGTGCCAGCAGCCGGGACAGGGGTACGAACACTGAAGCTTTCTTT
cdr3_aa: CASSRDRGTNTEAFF

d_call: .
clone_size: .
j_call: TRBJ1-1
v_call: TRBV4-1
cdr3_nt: TGCGCCAGCAGCTTGCGGAGGGGCGCCACTGAAGCTTTCTTT
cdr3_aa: CASSLRRGATEAFF

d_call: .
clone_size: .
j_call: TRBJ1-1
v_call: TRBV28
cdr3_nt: TGTGCCAGCAGTTTTGGCCGGGGAGCTTTCTTT
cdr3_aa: CASSFGRGAFF